A selection of T cell receptor beta chains follows, all from one sample in a study of ipilimumab plus nivolumab after autologous stem cell transplantation. Measured with immunoSEQ multiplex PCR; TCRdb has only the in-frame clones, and not every one. The data contain about 40,000 clones, around 93% of them seen just once; the ten biggest clones take up approximately 0.92%. The starting material was PBMCs, obtained in a trial of ipilimumab plus nivolumab as post-transplant consolidation. The receptors shown here come from a male donor with multiple myeloma. Both conserved end residues are part of each CDR3. A D gene is named only where the DNA matches it firmly. Clone sizes are given selectively: once, few, many, or a class where the clone is expanded.

D: TRBD1; J: TRBJ2-3; size: NA; V: TRBV7-3; DNA: TGTGCCAGCAGCTTAGGGGGACAGGGAGGGGCGGATACGCAGTATTTT; CDR3: CASSLGGQGGADTQYF
D: TRBD1; J: TRBJ2-7; size: NA; V: TRBV27; DNA: TGTGCCAGCAGGGACAGGGAAGCGGACGAGCAGTACTTC; CDR3: CASRDREADEQYF
D: NA; J: TRBJ1-2; size: once; V: TRBV29-1; DNA: TGCAGCGCCCGAACAGTTTTAACAGGATATAACTATGGCTACACCTTC; CDR3: CSARTVLTGYNYGYTF
D: NA; J: TRBJ1-5; size: NA; V: TRBV6-5; DNA: TGTGCCAGCTCCTCCTGGACGGATCAGCCCCAGCATTTT; CDR3: CASSSWTDQPQHF
D: NA; J: TRBJ1-5; size: NA; V: TRBV23-1; DNA: TGCGCCAGCAGTCACCAGAAAGACATGCCCGGGACGGATGGCAATCAGCCCCAGCATTTT; CDR3: CASSHQKDMPGTDGNQPQHF
D: NA; J: TRBJ1-1; size: NA; V: TRBV5-6; DNA: TGTGCCAGCAGCTTGGTGCAGGAGGGCACTGAAGCTTTCTTT; CDR3: CASSLVQEGTEAFF
D: TRBD2; J: TRBJ2-1; size: once; V: TRBV5-1; DNA: TGCGCCAGCAGCTTACTAGCGGGGGGCCGGGTCTCCTACAATGAGCAGTTCTTC; CDR3: CASSLLAGGRVSYNEQFF
D: NA; J: TRBJ2-3; size: NA; V: TRBV9; DNA: TGTGCCAGCAGCGGGACACGGGGCGCCGGCACAGATACGCAGTATTTT; CDR3: CASSGTRGAGTDTQYF
D: TRBD2; J: TRBJ2-7; size: NA; V: TRBV7-2; DNA: TGTGCCAGCAGCTTACAGTTGGGAGCGGGAGCCCACGAGCAGTACTTC; CDR3: CASSLQLGAGAHEQYF
D: TRBD1; J: TRBJ2-3; size: NA; V: TRBV29-1; DNA: TGCAGCGTTGAACAGGGGGATTGGGATACGCAGTATTTT; CDR3: CSVEQGDWDTQYF
D: NA; J: TRBJ2-5; size: few; V: TRBV28; DNA: TGTGCCAGCAGTTCCCAGGGATCTAGGGAGACCCAGTACTTC; CDR3: CASSSQGSRETQYF
D: NA; J: TRBJ1-1; size: NA; V: TRBV5-5; DNA: TGTGCCAGCAGCTTGAGGGGGGGCCGAGTTGCGACTGAAGCTTTCTTT; CDR3: CASSLRGGRVATEAFF
D: NA; J: TRBJ1-5; size: NA; V: TRBV4-1; DNA: TGCGCCAGCAGCCAATCTGTCATAGAAGGGGGCAATCAGCCCCAGCATTTT; CDR3: CASSQSVIEGGNQPQHF
D: NA; J: TRBJ1-2; size: NA; V: TRBV6-6; DNA: TGTGCCAGCAGTAAGACAGGAGCTAACTATGGCTACACCTTC; CDR3: CASSKTGANYGYTF
D: TRBD2; J: TRBJ2-3; size: NA; V: TRBV7-9; DNA: TGTGCCAGCAGCAAAATAGCGGGAGTCCCAGATACGCAGTATTTT; CDR3: CASSKIAGVPDTQYF
D: NA; J: TRBJ1-1; size: NA; V: TRBV6-1; DNA: TGTGCCAGCACGCGGCAGGGAGGCACTGAAGCTTTCTTT; CDR3: CASTRQGGTEAFF
D: NA; J: TRBJ1-2; size: NA; V: TRBV7-2; DNA: TGTGCCAGCAGCACCAGTGCTTTCTATGGCTACACCTTC; CDR3: CASSTSAFYGYTF
D: TRBD1; J: TRBJ2-7; size: NA; V: TRBV27; DNA: TGTGCCAGCAGGTCCCGGACAGGGTACGAGCAGTACTTC; CDR3: CASRSRTGYEQYF
D: TRBD1; J: TRBJ1-1; size: NA; V: TRBV6-1; DNA: TGTGCCAGCAGTACACAGGGGGAGGGCACTGAAGCTTTCTTT; CDR3: CASSTQGEGTEAFF
D: NA; J: TRBJ1-2; size: NA; V: TRBV9; DNA: TGTGCCAGCAGCGTAGGAGGGAATGGCTACACCTTC; CDR3: CASSVGGNGYTF
D: TRBD1; J: TRBJ1-5; size: NA; V: TRBV7-9; DNA: TGTGCCAGCAGCCCGGGGGGGACAGGGGGCAATCAGCCCCAGCATTTT; CDR3: CASSPGGTGGNQPQHF
D: TRBD1; J: TRBJ2-3; size: NA; V: TRBV18; DNA: TGTGCCAGCTCACCTTTGGACAGGGTGACAACAGATACGCAGTATTTT; CDR3: CASSPLDRVTTDTQYF
D: TRBD2; J: TRBJ2-2; size: NA; V: TRBV29-1; DNA: TGCAGCGGCGCGACTAGCGGGAGTCTCGCCGGGGAGCTGTTTTTT; CDR3: CSGATSGSLAGELFF
D: TRBD1; J: TRBJ1-1; size: NA; V: TRBV6-6; DNA: TGTGCCAGCAGTTACTCGACAGGGATGGCTGAAGCTTTCTTT; CDR3: CASSYSTGMAEAFF
D: NA; J: TRBJ1-1; size: once; V: TRBV9; DNA: TGTGCCAGCAGCGCCAGGGAGGGCCGGAACACTGAAGCTTTCTTT; CDR3: CASSAREGRNTEAFF
D: NA; J: TRBJ2-7; size: NA; V: TRBV28; DNA: TGTGCCAGCAGTTGGGCAGCCTCCTACGAGCAGTACTTC; CDR3: CASSWAASYEQYF
D: NA; J: TRBJ1-3; size: NA; V: TRBV11-2; DNA: TGTGCCAGCAGCTTAAATGGGATCGGGGCAGGAGCTGGAAACACCATATATTTT; CDR3: CASSLNGIGAGAGNTIYF
D: NA; J: TRBJ1-3; size: NA; V: TRBV6-5; DNA: TGTGCCAGCAGTTACTCGGACAGACACTCTGGAAACACCATATATTTT; CDR3: CASSYSDRHSGNTIYF
D: TRBD1; J: TRBJ1-5; size: NA; V: TRBV2; DNA: TGTGCCAGCAGTGAAAGGACGGGGGGGACAGGATTTCAGCCCCAGCATTTT; CDR3: CASSERTGGTGFQPQHF
D: NA; J: TRBJ1-1; size: NA; V: TRBV6-6; DNA: TGTGCCAGCTCTAGTAAGGAGGGCTGGGACACTGAAGCTTTCTTT; CDR3: CASSSKEGWDTEAFF
D: TRBD1; J: TRBJ2-7; size: NA; V: TRBV9; DNA: TGTGCCAGCAGCGTAGATGGGACAGGCCCTTACGAGCAGTACTTC; CDR3: CASSVDGTGPYEQYF
D: NA; J: TRBJ1-1; size: NA; V: TRBV7-9; DNA: TGTGCCAGCATGGTACTGAACACTGAAGCTTTCTTT; CDR3: CASMVLNTEAFF
D: TRBD1; J: TRBJ2-1; size: NA; V: TRBV7-2; DNA: TGTGCCAGCAGCTTAGCACAGGGGTCCTACAATGAGCAGTTCTTC; CDR3: CASSLAQGSYNEQFF
D: TRBD1; J: TRBJ1-5; size: NA; V: TRBV6-1; DNA: TGTGCCAGCACGCGGACAGGGGATAATCAGCCCCAGCATTTT; CDR3: CASTRTGDNQPQHF
D: TRBD1; J: TRBJ1-2; size: NA; V: TRBV27; DNA: TGTGCCAGCAGTTTAGAGGGGGCCTATGGCTACACCTTC; CDR3: CASSLEGAYGYTF
D: TRBD1; J: TRBJ2-7; size: NA; V: TRBV25-1; DNA: TGTGCCAGCAGTGAAACGGGGACAGGGTACGAGCAGTACTTC; CDR3: CASSETGTGYEQYF
D: NA; J: TRBJ2-1; size: NA; V: TRBV28; DNA: TGTGCCAGCAGTGTCCGGGGCCTCACTGGCCACAATGAGCAGTTCTTC; CDR3: CASSVRGLTGHNEQFF
D: TRBD2; J: TRBJ2-5; size: NA; V: TRBV7-2; DNA: TGTGCCAGCAGCTTAATGACTAGCGGGCAAGAGACCCAGTACTTC; CDR3: CASSLMTSGQETQYF
D: TRBD2; J: TRBJ2-1; size: once; V: TRBV18; DNA: TGTGCCAGCTCACCAGGGTGGCGGGAGGCACATAATGAGCAGTTCTTC; CDR3: CASSPGWREAHNEQFF
D: NA; J: TRBJ1-1; size: NA; V: TRBV7-2; DNA: TGTGCCAGCAGCTTAGACGGGCTGAACACTGAAGCTTTCTTT; CDR3: CASSLDGLNTEAFF
D: NA; J: TRBJ2-7; size: few; V: TRBV5-6; DNA: TGTGCCAGCAGCTTGGCCGGCACGGGATCCTACGAGCAGTACTTC; CDR3: CASSLAGTGSYEQYF